This TCR beta chain is drawn from a study of cytomegalovirus exposure and HLA in healthy donors. The CDR3 extends over 13 amino acids. Germline CDR1 is MNHNY and CDR2 is SVGAGI (reference sequence). Trimming stripped 6 bases from V and 7 bases from J, with 15 bases between. The PCR had 60 Vbeta and 13 Jbeta primers. Authors' processing steps: Later work found around 72 million unique TCR beta chains, with roughly 11 million shared. Assay used: immunoSEQ multiplex PCR; TCRdb lists only in-frame clones, some missing. V and J calls and clone size follow that table, whereas D and trimming were derived from the DNA. The profile shows roughly 100,000 clones, around 81% of them singletons.

Sample: PBMCs. This clonotype was sampled from a man between 35 and 55 years old in good health and CMV-seropositive. The V call is TRBV6-6, the J call TRBJ1-2, with unresolved D. In DNA, the CDR3 is TGTGCCAGCAGCTTCGGGATTCTTGCTGGCTACACCTTC. Translating gives CASSFGILAGYTF.